This record looks at one T cell receptor beta chain sequence and its context. The sample is drawn from a study of CD4 and CD8 cells across lung adenocarcinoma regions. A single record per CDR3 protein comes from TCRdb applying MiXCR to the PCR reads. Among more than 25,000 distinct CDR3 sequences listed, more than 40% were seen once. The CDR3 is made up of 16 amino acids. CDR1 and CDR2 (germline): SGHAT, FQNNGV. The V gene end was trimmed by 4 bases and the J gene end by 8 bases; junction bases not matched to a gene: 4. The sequence derives from a male donor with lung adenocarcinoma. The CD4 and CD8 labels of this study may be unreliable. The chain links TRBV11-2 to TRBJ2-2; 16 nucleotides match TRBD2. The sample consisted of CD8+ T cells from the center of a lung tumor. The CDR3 sequence: CASSWGLAGGKGELFF. The CDR3 region has the DNA TGTGCCAGCAGCTGGGGACTAGCGGGAGGGAAAGGGGAGCTGTTTTTT.